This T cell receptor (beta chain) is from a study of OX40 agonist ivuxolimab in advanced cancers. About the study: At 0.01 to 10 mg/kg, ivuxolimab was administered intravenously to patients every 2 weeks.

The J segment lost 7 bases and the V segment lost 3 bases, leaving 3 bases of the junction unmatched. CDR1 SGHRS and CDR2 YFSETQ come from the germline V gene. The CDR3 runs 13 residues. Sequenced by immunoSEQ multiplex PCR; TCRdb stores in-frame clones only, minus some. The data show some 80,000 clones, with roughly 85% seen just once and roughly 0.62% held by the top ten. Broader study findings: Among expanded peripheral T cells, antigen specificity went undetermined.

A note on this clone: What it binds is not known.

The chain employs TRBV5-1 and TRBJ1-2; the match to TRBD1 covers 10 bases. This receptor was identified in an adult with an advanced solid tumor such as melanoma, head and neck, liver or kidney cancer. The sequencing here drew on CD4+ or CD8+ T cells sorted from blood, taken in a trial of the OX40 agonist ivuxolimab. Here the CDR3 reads CASSSGQGFGYTF. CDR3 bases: TGCGCCAGCAGCTCGGGACAGGGGTTTGGCTACACCTTC.